This T cell receptor (beta chain) was retrieved from a study of T-cell reconstitution after alpha-beta-depleted transplantation in children. This CDR3 has 17 residues. Trimming removed 0 bases from V and 0 bases from J, with 13 bases in between. Looked up from germline, CDR1 is LGHNA and CDR2 is YNFKEQ. This sample's TCRbeta library carried unique molecular identifier barcodes. TCRdb passed the PCR reads through MiXCR, listing each CDR3 protein once. The sample has under 450,000 distinct CDR3 sequences, about an eighth seen once. V and J are TRBV4-2 and TRBJ2-3; D could derive from TRBD1 or TRBD2 (5 bases each). This clonotype was obtained from a human donor who donated a stem cell graft to a child with Fanconi anemia. The source was PBMCs, collected from the stem cell graft. The CDR3 DNA reads TGTGCCAGCAGCCAAGAAGGGACGGTGACTAGCACAGATACGCAGTATTTT. As protein: CASSQEGTVTSTDTQYF.